Listed below are T cell receptor beta chains from one sample, sequenced in a study of graft-versus-host responses after intestinal transplantation. TCRdb keeps only in-frame clones here, not all; method: immunoSEQ multiplex PCR. The sample consists of 130,000 to 150,000 clones, over 90% of them appearing once. These receptors have no known antigen. The specimen was unstimulated CD4+ T cells sorted from spleen or lymph node cells, collected before intestinal transplant. These receptors all stem from a human donor who received an intestinal transplant. CDR3s include the opening cysteine and the closing phenylalanine or tryptophan. D genes are given only for firm matches. Some rows have no size entry. The others give once, few or many, or a class for an expanded clone.

CDR3nt,CDR3aa,j_gene,d_gene,abundance,v_gene
TGTGCCAGCAGCTTAGAGGTTCTAGCGGGAGGAGCTGAGCAGTTCTTC,CASSLEVLAGGAEQFF,TRBJ2-1,TRBD2,NA,TRBV7-6
TGTGCAAGACCCCCCCCGGTGAGCTCCTACAATGAGCAGTTCTTC,CARPPPVSSYNEQFF,TRBJ2-1,NA,NA,TRBV12-2
TGTGCCAGCAGCTTAGAGTTCACGGACTACGAGCAGTACTTC,CASSLEFTDYEQYF,TRBJ2-7,NA,NA,TRBV11-2
TGTGCCAGCAGCGGTCACAGGGGGAGCTCCTACGAGCAGTACTTC,CASSGHRGSSYEQYF,TRBJ2-7,TRBD1,NA,TRBV11-2
TGTGCCAGCAGCTGGCCCGGGCGGAGGAGCACAGATACGCAGTATTTT,CASSWPGRRSTDTQYF,TRBJ2-3,NA,NA,TRBV5-4
TGTGCCTGGAGCGCCGGGACAGTCCTTGCACGTGGAAACACCATATATTTT,CAWSAGTVLARGNTIYF,TRBJ1-3,TRBD1,NA,TRBV30
TGTGCCAGCAGCCAAGGGGTGGCAGGGTTGGGCTCCTACGAGCAGTACTTC,CASSQGVAGLGSYEQYF,TRBJ2-7,NA,NA,TRBV4-2
TGCGCCAGCAGCCAAGTTCCTTCGGGACAGCTATACGAGCAGTACTTC,CASSQVPSGQLYEQYF,TRBJ2-7,TRBD1,NA,TRBV4-3
TGTGCCAGCAGCGTGGTTGGGCACCTCCAAGAGACCCAGTACTTC,CASSVVGHLQETQYF,TRBJ2-5,NA,NA,TRBV9
TGTGCCAGCAGCCCGACAGGGCAGGCTAACACCGGGGAGCTGTTTTTT,CASSPTGQANTGELFF,TRBJ2-2,TRBD1,NA,TRBV28
TGTGCCTGGGCAAGTCCGACTGAAGCTTTCTTT,CAWASPTEAFF,TRBJ1-1,NA,NA,TRBV30
TGTGCCAGCAGGTCTGGGACAGGCTATAATTCACCCCTCCACTTT,CASRSGTGYNSPLHF,TRBJ1-6,TRBD1,NA,TRBV6-5
TGTGCCAGCAGCGGAGGGACAGGGGTTAATCAGCCCCAGCATTTT,CASSGGTGVNQPQHF,TRBJ1-5,NA,NA,TRBV21-1
TGTGCCAGCAGCCCCGGGACCGCCCTCTATCCAAAACTGTTTTTT,CASSPGTALYPKLFF,TRBJ1-4,NA,NA,TRBV7-2
TGTGCCAGCAGTGACAGGGCACCTGCCTACGAGCAGTACTTC,CASSDRAPAYEQYF,TRBJ2-7,NA,NA,TRBV6-1
TGTGCCAGCAGCCCCCTGTGGCAGGGGGCGGTATCAGATACGCAGTATTTT,CASSPLWQGAVSDTQYF,TRBJ2-3,TRBD1,NA,TRBV5-6
TGCGCCAGCAGCCGACAAAACCCTAGCGATGAGCAGTTCTTC,CASSRQNPSDEQFF,TRBJ2-1,NA,once,TRBV4-3
TGTGCCAGCACGGAGCAGGGGGACTCCTACGAGCAGTACTTC,CASTEQGDSYEQYF,TRBJ2-7,TRBD1,NA,TRBV28
TGTGCCAGCAGTGTCAGCGCCTGGGAGACCCAGTACTTC,CASSVSAWETQYF,TRBJ2-5,NA,NA,TRBV2
TGTGCCACCAGCAGAGCCGGGACAGCCAAAGAGACCCAGTACTTC,CATSRAGTAKETQYF,TRBJ2-5,TRBD1,few,TRBV15
TGTGCCAGCAGGACAGGGGACTATGGCTACACCTTC,CASRTGDYGYTF,TRBJ1-2,TRBD1,NA,TRBV28
TGTGCCAGCACCAAGGGCGAGGGGACGTACGAGCAGTACTTC,CASTKGEGTYEQYF,TRBJ2-7,NA,NA,TRBV2
TGTGCCAGCTCACCTCGGGACAATAGCAACCCCGAGCAGTACTTC,CASSPRDNSNPEQYF,TRBJ2-7,NA,NA,TRBV18
TGTGCCAGCAGCGTAGGCCTCGGGAGGGCCGGCACAGATACGCAGTATTTT,CASSVGLGRAGTDTQYF,TRBJ2-3,TRBD2,NA,TRBV9
TGCGCCAGCAGCTTGCGGGGTCCTAATGAAGCTTTCTTT,CASSLRGPNEAFF,TRBJ1-1,NA,NA,TRBV5-1
TGTGCCAGCAGTGGATACAGGCCTAGCACAGATACGCAGTATTTT,CASSGYRPSTDTQYF,TRBJ2-3,NA,NA,TRBV6-1
TGCGCCAGCAGGCCAGGGGGCGCGTTGGGCTACACCTTC,CASRPGGALGYTF,TRBJ1-2,TRBD1,NA,TRBV5-1
TGTGCCAGCGCCGGGACCCTAGAGACCCAGTACTTC,CASAGTLETQYF,TRBJ2-5,NA,NA,TRBV19
TGTGCCAGCTCACCCCTGGCGCAGGGCTTATCCTACGAGCAGTACTTC,CASSPLAQGLSYEQYF,TRBJ2-7,NA,NA,TRBV18
TGTGCCAGCAGCTTAACGGGCGACAACACTGAGCAGTTCTTC,CASSLTGDNTEQFF,TRBJ2-1,NA,NA,TRBV7-9
TGCGCCAGCAGCGGAGGGACAGGGGGAGCCGAGCAGTACTTC,CASSGGTGGAEQYF,TRBJ2-7,TRBD1,NA,TRBV5-1
TGTGCCATCAGAACCGGGACCAACAATGAGCAGTTCTTC,CAIRTGTNNEQFF,TRBJ2-1,NA,NA,TRBV10-3
TGTGCCAGCAGTTCTTCAATCCCAGGGGAACGGACCCAGCATTTT,CASSSSIPGERTQHF,TRBJ1-5,NA,NA,TRBV28
TGTGCCAGCAGCTGGACTAGCGGGAGGGCCGGTGAGACCCAGTACTTC,CASSWTSGRAGETQYF,TRBJ2-5,TRBD2,once,TRBV5-4
TGTGCCAGCAGTGCCGCCCGAGGGGGAGGGCTTGGGTATGAGCAGTTCTTC,CASSAARGGGLGYEQFF,TRBJ2-1,NA,NA,TRBV6-1